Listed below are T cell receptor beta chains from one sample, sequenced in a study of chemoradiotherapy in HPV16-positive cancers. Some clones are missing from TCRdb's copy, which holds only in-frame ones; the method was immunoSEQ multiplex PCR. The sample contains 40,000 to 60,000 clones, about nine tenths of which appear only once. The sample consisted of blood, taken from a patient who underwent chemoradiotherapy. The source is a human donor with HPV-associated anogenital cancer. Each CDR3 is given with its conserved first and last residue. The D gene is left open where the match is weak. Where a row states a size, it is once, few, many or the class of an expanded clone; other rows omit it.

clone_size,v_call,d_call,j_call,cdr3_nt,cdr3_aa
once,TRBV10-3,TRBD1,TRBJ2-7,TGTGCCATCAGTCCCGGGACAGGCCCTCGGGGGCTAGCGAGACCCTACAAGCAGTACTTC,CAISPGTGPRGLARPYKQYF
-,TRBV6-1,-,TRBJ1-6,TGTGCCAGCAGTGAACGGGGGGTTGGGTCACCCCTCCACTTT,CASSERGVGSPLHF
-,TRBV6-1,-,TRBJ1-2,TGTGCCAGCAGTGAAGGAGGCAGCCCCTATGGCTACACCTTC,CASSEGGSPYGYTF
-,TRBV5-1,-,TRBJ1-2,TGCGCCAGCAGCTTGGGCAGGGAACCCATCTATGGCTACACCTTC,CASSLGREPIYGYTF
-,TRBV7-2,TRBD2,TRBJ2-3,TGTGCCACATCGCGAGACGGACTAGCGGGAGCTGATACGCAGTATTTT,CATSRDGLAGADTQYF
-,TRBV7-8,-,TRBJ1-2,TGTGCCAGCAGCTCCCTGGGAGGGGATGATGGCTACACCTTC,CASSSLGGDDGYTF
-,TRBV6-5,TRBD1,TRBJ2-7,TGTGCCAGCCGTCAGGGGGACTACGAGCAGTACTTC,CASRQGDYEQYF
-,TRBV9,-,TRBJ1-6,TGTGCCAGCAGCGCAGGGAATTCACCCCTCCACTTT,CASSAGNSPLHF
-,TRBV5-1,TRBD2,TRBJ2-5,TGCGCCAGCAGTTCCGGGGGGAGCGCGAGAGAGACCCAGTACTTC,CASSSGGSARETQYF
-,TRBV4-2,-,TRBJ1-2,TGTGCCAGCAACCAGGTCGGAGCTAACTATGGCTACACCTTC,CASNQVGANYGYTF
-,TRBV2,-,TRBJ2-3,TGTGCCAGCAGTGAACGGCGTGGGGAAGGGAGCACAGATACGCAGTATTTT,CASSERRGEGSTDTQYF
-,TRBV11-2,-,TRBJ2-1,TGTGCCAGCAGCTTAGTAAGTGGAAAGGGCTACAATGAGCAGTTCTTC,CASSLVSGKGYNEQFF
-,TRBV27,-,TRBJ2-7,TGTGCCAGCAGTTCTCGACAGGTATTCTCCTACGAGCAGTACTTC,CASSSRQVFSYEQYF
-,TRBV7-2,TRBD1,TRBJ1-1,TGTGCCAGCAGCTTACGTTCCGGGACAGCAGGCACTGAAGCTTTCTTT,CASSLRSGTAGTEAFF
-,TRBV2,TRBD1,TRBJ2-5,TGTGCCAGCATCCTGGGACAGGGAGGACCCCAGTACTTC,CASILGQGGPQYF
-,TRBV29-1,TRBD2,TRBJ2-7,TGCAGCTTGACGTCGGGGGGTCAGCAGTACTTC,CSLTSGGQQYF
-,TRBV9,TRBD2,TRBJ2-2,TGTGCCAGCAGCGTAGGTGGTAGCGGGAGTTCGGGGGAGCTGTTTTTT,CASSVGGSGSSGELFF
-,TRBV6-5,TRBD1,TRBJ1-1,TGTGCCAGCAGTTGGACAGGACCCTTGAACACTGAAGCTTTCTTT,CASSWTGPLNTEAFF
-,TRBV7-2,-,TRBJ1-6,TGTGCCAGCAGCCCCGGGGCTGACGGATCACCCCTCCACTTT,CASSPGADGSPLHF
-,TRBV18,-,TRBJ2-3,TGTGCCAGCTCACCGCCTGGCCCAGGGACAGATACGCAGTATTTT,CASSPPGPGTDTQYF